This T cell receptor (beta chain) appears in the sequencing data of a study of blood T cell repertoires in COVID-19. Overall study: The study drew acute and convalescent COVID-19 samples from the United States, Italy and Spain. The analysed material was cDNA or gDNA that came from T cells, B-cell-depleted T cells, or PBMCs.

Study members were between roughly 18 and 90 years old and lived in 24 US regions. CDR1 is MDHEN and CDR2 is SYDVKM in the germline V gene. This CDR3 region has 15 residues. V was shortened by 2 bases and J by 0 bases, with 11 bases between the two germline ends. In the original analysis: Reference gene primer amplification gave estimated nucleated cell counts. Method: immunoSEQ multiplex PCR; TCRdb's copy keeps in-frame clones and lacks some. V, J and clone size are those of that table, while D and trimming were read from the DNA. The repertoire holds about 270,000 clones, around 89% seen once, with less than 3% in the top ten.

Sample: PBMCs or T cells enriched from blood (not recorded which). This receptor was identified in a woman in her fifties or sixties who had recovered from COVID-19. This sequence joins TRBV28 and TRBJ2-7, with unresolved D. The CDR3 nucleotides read TGTGCCAGCAGTTTAACCCCGACTTACTCCTACGAGCAGTACTTC. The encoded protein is CASSLTPTYSYEQYF.